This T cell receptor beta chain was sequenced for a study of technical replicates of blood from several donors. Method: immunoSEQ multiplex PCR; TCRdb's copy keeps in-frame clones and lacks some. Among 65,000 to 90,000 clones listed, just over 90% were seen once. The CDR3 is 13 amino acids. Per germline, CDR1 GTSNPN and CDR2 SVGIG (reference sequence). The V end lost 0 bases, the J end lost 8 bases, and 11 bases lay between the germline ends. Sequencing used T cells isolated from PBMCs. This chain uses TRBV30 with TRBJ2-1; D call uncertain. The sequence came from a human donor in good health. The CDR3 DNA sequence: TGTGCCTGGAGTGTACTTCGCGTCTATGAGCAGTTCTTC. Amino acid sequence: CAWSVLRVYEQFF.